Below are 18 T cell receptor beta chains sequenced from a single sample in a study of human T cells and chemical hapten exposure. Regarding time point: patch test 1, 2 weeks after DPC sensitization. As to treatment: therapeutic diphenylcyclopropenone sensitization with weekly scalp DPC. TCRdb fed the RACE reads into MiXCR, producing one record per CDR3 protein. The table shows 300,000 to 350,000 distinct CDR3 sequences, with under 8% occurring only once. The sample in question was whole blood, obtained in connection with sensitization to the hapten diphenylcyclopropenone (DPC). The receptors shown here come from a woman aged 18-35 years with alopecia areata. Some clones in this sample may be carry-over from other donors' samples.

J is TRBJ1-1 and V is TRBV6-2 or TRBV6-3; D ambiguous. Trimming removed 6 bases at V and 6 bases at J, with 17 bases between. The CDR3 has 14 amino acids. Germline V lookup: CDR1 MNHEY, CDR2 SVGEGT. CDR3 DNA sequence: TGTGCCAGCAGGATAGACGCGGGAGGGTCTGAAGCTTTCTTT. Its translation is CASRIDAGGSEAFF.

This clonotype showed up just a few times. The CDR3 is CASSADRGSQPQHF. CDR3 bases: TGTGCCAGCAGCGCGGACAGGGGGTCTCAGCCCCAGCATTTT. The gene calls are TRBV5-4 and TRBJ1-5, with 10 nucleotides matching TRBD1. Germline-derived CDR1 and CDR2 are SGHNT and YYREEE (reference sequence). This CDR3 is 14 amino acids long. Trimming cost V 4 bases and J 6 bases; bases outside gene matches: 4.

This clonotype was seen many times. The chain employs TRBV29-1 and TRBJ1-2, with D possibly TRBD1 on 5 matching bases. Per the germline V gene, CDR1 is SQVTM and CDR2 is ANQGSEA. The V gene lost 4 bases and the J gene lost 7 bases, with 13 bases spanning the gap. The CDR3 extends over 12 amino acids. CDR3 amino acids: CSVVGLEVGYTF. DNA for the CDR3: TGCAGCGTTGTGGGACTTGAGGTTGGCTACACCTTC.

The chain is built from TRBV12-3 or TRBV12-4 and TRBJ1-2; tentative D call: TRBD1 (6 bases). The V gene lost 1 base and the J gene lost 5 bases, with 11 bases spanning the gap. This CDR3 spans 14 amino acids. This chain's CDR3 is CASSLVQGGYGYTF. CDR3 DNA sequence: TGTGCCAGCAGTTTAGTACAGGGAGGTTATGGCTACACCTTC.

This clonotype was seen a few times. The CDR3 coding sequence is TGTGCCAGCAGCCGACCCGGGACAGCTTATAGCAATCAGCCCCAGCATTTT. Residues: CASSRPGTAYSNQPQHF. The V and J genes are TRBV28 and TRBJ1-5; 7 bases agree with TRBD1. This CDR3 has 17 amino acids. V shed 6 bases, J shed 0 bases, and the junction held 11 bases outside the gene matches. Germline CDR1 MDHEN, CDR2 SYDVKM. The complete variable domain, with remaining parts taken from reference TRBV28 and TRBJ1-5, reads DVKVTQSSRYLVKRTGEKVFLECVQDMDHENMFWYRQDPGLGLRLIYFSYDVKMKEKGDIPEGYSVSREKKERFSLILESASTNQTSMYLCASSRPGTAYSNQPQHFGDGTRLSIL.

The chain has TRBV6-6 and TRBJ1-5; possible D gene TRBD1, 5 bases. This CDR3 has 14 residues. Germline lookup yields CDR1 MNHNY and CDR2 SVGAGI (reference sequence). Trimming left V 0 bases short and J 6 bases short, with 9 bases between. The CDR3 spells CASSYSSGGQPQHF. The CDR3 bases are TGTGCCAGCAGTTACTCTTCCGGGGGTCAGCCCCAGCATTTT.

This clonotype was seen repeatedly, ten times or more. The chain couples TRBV5-4 to TRBJ2-5, with unresolved D. The CDR3 length is 14 residues. With 2 bases removed from V and 1 base from J, the gap between germline ends came to 9 bases. Germline V gene lookup returns CDR1 SGHNT and CDR2 YYREEE (reference sequence). The DNA of the CDR3 is TGTGCCAGCAGCTTTGGGCAGGCCCAAGAGACCCAGTACTTC. Amino acid sequence: CASSFGQAQETQYF. The complete variable domain, with remaining parts taken from reference TRBV5-4 and TRBJ2-5, reads ETGVTQSPTHLIKTRGQQVTLRCSSQSGHNTVSWYQQALGQGPQFIFQYYREEENGRGNFPPRFSGLQFPNYSSELNVNALELDDSALYLCASSFGQAQETQYFGPGTRLLVL.

The chain carries TRBV20-1 and TRBJ2-1; D possibly uses TRBD1 or TRBD2 (5 bases each). Trimming took 1 base from V and 0 from J, leaving 16 bases between them. Germline CDR1 DFQATT, CDR2 SNEGSKA (reference sequence). This CDR3 comprises 17 residues. CDR3 sequence (DNA): TGCAGTGCTAGAGTATCCCACGGGGACCTCTCCTACAATGAGCAGTTCTTC. Protein: CSARVSHGDLSYNEQFF.

The chain employs TRBV9 and TRBJ2-3; unclear D gene. The CDR3 extends over 14 amino acids. The V end lost 4 bases, the J end lost 4 bases, and 13 bases lay between the germline ends. Germline lookup yields CDR1 SGDLS and CDR2 YYNGEE. CDR3 region: CASSPTESPDTQYF. The CDR3 DNA reads TGTGCCAGCAGCCCCACCGAAAGTCCAGATACGCAGTATTTT.

The chain couples TRBV6-6 to TRBJ2-4, with unresolved D. V shed 6 bases and J shed 12 bases, with 3 bases lying between them. Germline CDR1 and CDR2: MNHNY and SVGAGI (reference sequence). The length of the CDR3 is 8 residues. In DNA, the CDR3 is TGTGCCAGCAGCCGTCAGTACTTC. It codes for CASSRQYF.

CDR3 coding DNA: TGTGCCAGCAGTATGAGGGGGAGCTACCAAGAGACCCAGTACTTC. It yields the protein CASSMRGSYQETQYF. The chain couples TRBV7-2 to TRBJ2-5, with D possibly being TRBD1 (6 bases). CDR1 and CDR2 from the germline V gene are SGHTA and FQGNSA. The CDR3 extends over 15 amino acids. Trimming cost V 6 bases and J 0 bases, with 14 bases left between them.

This clonotype was seen many times. This CDR3 reads CSADRQGNSPLHF. The CDR3 region has the DNA TGCAGTGCCGACAGGCAAGGGAATTCACCCCTCCACTTT. The chain couples TRBV20-1 to TRBJ1-6; tentatively, D is TRBD1 (6 bases). Germline assignment: CDR1 DFQATT and CDR2 SNEGSKA (reference sequence). The CDR3 covers 13 residues. V lost 6 bases, J lost 7 bases, and 13 bases lay in between.

This clonotype was found many times. The J gene is TRBJ1-1, the V gene TRBV7-9; D gene ambiguous. Germline V CDR1 and CDR2: SEHNR, FQNEAQ (reference sequence). V lost 3 bases, J lost 5 bases, and 4 bases lay in between. The CDR3 extends over 11 amino acids. The CDR3 region is CASSLETEAFF. CDR3 DNA sequence: TGTGCCAGCAGCTTGGAGACTGAAGCTTTCTTT.

The chain couples TRBV29-1 to TRBJ2-4; D unclear. This CDR3 comprises 11 residues. CDR1 is SQVTM, CDR2 ANQGSEA, per germline. With 5 bases removed from V and 0 bases from J, the gap between germline ends came to 2 bases. CDR3 residues: CSVLAKNIQYF. The CDR3 DNA sequence: TGCAGCGTTTTAGCCAAAAACATTCAGTACTTC.

Points on this clonotype: A clone one base away is much larger, so this may be a read error. This sequence joins TRBV5-4 and TRBJ2-1; either TRBD1 or TRBD2 may fit D (5 bases each). This CDR3 contains 16 residues. Germline CDR1 and CDR2: SGHNT and YYREEE (reference sequence). The CDR3 protein is CACSLDGAESYNEQFF. CDR3 sequence (DNA): TGTGCCTGCAGCTTGGACGGGGCTGAATCCTACAATGAGCAGTTCTTC.

This clonotype has a handful of counts. The chain has TRBV12-3 or TRBV12-4 and TRBJ1-1; D gene ambiguous. The CDR3 runs 16 residues. Between the trimmed V and J ends, which lost 5 bases and 3 bases, there was a span of 19 bases. CDR3 amino acids: CASSPQGPLGDTEAFF. The CDR3, as DNA: TGTGCCAGCAGTCCTCAAGGTCCGCTTGGGGACACTGAAGCTTTCTTT.

The sample holds many counts of this clonotype. The chain combines TRBV4-3 with TRBJ1-6; 9 bases fit TRBD1. This CDR3 comprises 16 residues. Germline loops: CDR1 LGHNA, CDR2 YSLEER. The junction had 5 bases not matched to a gene; V was cut back by 1 base and J by 7 bases. CDR3 nucleotides: TGCGCCAGCAGCCAAGTTCAGGGACAGGGAAATTCACCCCTCCACTTT. It yields the protein CASSQVQGQGNSPLHF.

The table lists this clonotype with many counts. The CDR3 sequence: CASSSRSNLLPQYF. The CDR3, as DNA: TGTGCCAGCAGTTCCCGCTCGAACTTGCTGCCGCAGTACTTC. The chain carries TRBV28 and TRBJ2-7, with unresolved D. CDR3 size: 14 residues. V was cut by 4 bases and J by 9 bases, with 19 bases left in between. Looked up from germline, CDR1 is MDHEN and CDR2 is SYDVKM.